These T cell receptor beta chains were read from a single sample in a study of cytomegalovirus exposure and HLA in healthy donors. Some clones are missing from TCRdb's copy, which holds only in-frame ones; the method was immunoSEQ multiplex PCR. The sample yields 90,000 to 130,000 clones, roughly 87% seen once. Sequencing was performed on PBMCs. Receptors were obtained from a woman between 18 and 29 years old in good health and CMV-seronegative. Each CDR3 is given with its conserved first and last residue. A D gene is named only where the DNA matches it firmly. The size field is filled for only some rows; it gives once, few, many or a size class.

D gene	V gene	clone size	J gene	CDR3 DNA	CDR3 protein
-	TRBV2	-	TRBJ2-3	TGTGCCAGCTTGGGAGGAGGGATCGTTGATACGCAGTATTTT	CASLGGGIVDTQYF
TRBD1	TRBV2	-	TRBJ1-2	TGTGCCACCCTACTGACAGGGGAAAGGGGCTACACCTTC	CATLLTGERGYTF
-	TRBV6-6	-	TRBJ2-1	TGTGCCAGCAGCCTAGTGGGGGGTCGGTTCAATGAGCAGTTCTTC	CASSLVGGRFNEQFF
-	TRBV20-1	once	TRBJ2-4	TGCAGTGTGGGCGGGCCTGACATTCAGTACTTC	CSVGGPDIQYF
-	TRBV18	-	TRBJ2-7	TGTGCCAGCTCACCACAGTACAGGCTGTTGCAGTACTTC	CASSPQYRLLQYF
TRBD2	TRBV9	-	TRBJ2-1	TGTGCCAGCCCGAGGACTAGCGGGGTTCCCACTAATGAGCAGTTCTTC	CASPRTSGVPTNEQFF
TRBD2	TRBV11-3	-	TRBJ2-1	TGTGCCAGCAGCTTTGCGATGAGAACTAGCGGGAGGAAGAGTGAGCAGTTCTTC	CASSFAMRTSGRKSEQFF
TRBD1	TRBV5-1	-	TRBJ1-4	TGCGCCAGCAGCCGGACAGGGGGTGAAAAACTGTTTTTT	CASSRTGGEKLFF
-	TRBV13	-	TRBJ1-1	TGTGCCAGCAGCTTGTTGGGGGGTGCGTCTGAAGCTTTCTTT	CASSLLGGASEAFF
-	TRBV7-2	-	TRBJ1-1	TGTGCCAGCAGCTTAGCGGGGGGTAACACTGAAGCTTTCTTT	CASSLAGGNTEAFF
TRBD1	TRBV5-1	-	TRBJ2-7	TGCGCCAGCAGCTCGAAGGTACAGGGGGCAGGGGAGCAGTACTTC	CASSSKVQGAGEQYF
-	TRBV28	medium-sized	TRBJ2-1	TGTGCCAGCAGTTTCGATGGGAGGAGTAATGAGCAGTTCTTC	CASSFDGRSNEQFF
-	TRBV19	-	TRBJ2-5	TGTGCCAGTAGTGCCTCCCAAGGGACTGGGTGGGTAGAAGCCCAGTACTTC	CASSASQGTGWVEAQYF
TRBD1	TRBV18	-	TRBJ1-3	TGTGCCAGCTCACCGACGACAGGGAACTCTGGAAACACCATATATTTT	CASSPTTGNSGNTIYF
TRBD1	TRBV2	-	TRBJ1-5	TGTGCCAGCAGTGCAGGGGGTAAGCAGCCCCAGCATTTT	CASSAGGKQPQHF
TRBD2	TRBV7-2	-	TRBJ2-4	TGTGCCAGCAGCGTGACTAGCGGGAGAAACAAAAACATTCAGTACTTC	CASSVTSGRNKNIQYF
TRBD1	TRBV11-2	-	TRBJ1-2	TGTGCCAGCAGCACGCCAGGGGGACGGCCGCCTTTATATGGCTACACCTTC	CASSTPGGRPPLYGYTF
TRBD2	TRBV4-2	-	TRBJ2-1	TGTGCCAGCAGCCACGATGGGACTAGCGGTAAAAATGAGCAGTTCTTC	CASSHDGTSGKNEQFF
-	TRBV5-1	-	TRBJ2-7	TGCGCCAGCAGCTTCAAAGAGCCGGGCCTCGGGGCCTACGAGCAGTACTTC	CASSFKEPGLGAYEQYF
TRBD1	TRBV29-1	-	TRBJ1-1	TGCAGCGTGGGGGGGGGACAGGGCCTGAACACTGAAGCTTTCTTT	CSVGGGQGLNTEAFF
TRBD2	TRBV5-1	-	TRBJ2-5	TGCGCCAGTCTTAGCGGGCCACGGCCGGGTGAGACCCAGTACTTC	CASLSGPRPGETQYF
-	TRBV6-6	-	TRBJ2-1	TGTGCCAGCACTTTTCTCCATGAGCAGTTCTTC	CASTFLHEQFF
-	TRBV14	-	TRBJ2-5	TGTGCCAGCAGCCAAGATATCTTGGCGGGAGAGACCCAGTACTTC	CASSQDILAGETQYF
-	TRBV30	-	TRBJ1-1	TGTGCCTGTCACCTGAGCTGGCGGGGGACGACTGAAGCTTTCTTT	CACHLSWRGTTEAFF
-	TRBV5-1	once	TRBJ2-2	TGCGCCAGCACCTTCAGGGGCACCGGGGAGCTGTTTTTT	CASTFRGTGELFF
-	TRBV7-9	-	TRBJ2-2	TGTGCCAGCAGCTTGGAGCCCTCGAACACCGGGGAGCTGTTTTTT	CASSLEPSNTGELFF
TRBD2	TRBV4-3	-	TRBJ2-5	TGCGCCAGCAGCCAGGGACTAGCGGACCACCCCGAGACCCAGTACTTC	CASSQGLADHPETQYF
-	TRBV13	-	TRBJ2-3	TGTGCCAGCAGCTTGGCTGGGGGCGCGGGCACAGATACGCAGTATTTT	CASSLAGGAGTDTQYF
-	TRBV4-1	-	TRBJ1-2	TGCGCCAGCAGCCCCAGGGTCTCCGACTATGGCTACACCTTC	CASSPRVSDYGYTF
TRBD1	TRBV28	-	TRBJ1-5	TGTGCCAGCAGTCCCCATGGGGCAGGGGGGAGTTCAAGCAATCAGCCCCAGCATTTT	CASSPHGAGGSSSNQPQHF
TRBD1	TRBV7-9	once	TRBJ1-5	TGTGCCAGCAGCGGAGGACAGGCATATAGCAATCAGCCCCAGCATTTT	CASSGGQAYSNQPQHF
-	TRBV7-9	-	TRBJ2-7	TGTGCCAGCAGCTTAGGGGGCGCACGGAACGAGCAGTACTTC	CASSLGGARNEQYF
-	TRBV11-2	once	TRBJ2-7	TGTGCCAGCAGCCAGACGACAAGTAACGAGCAGTACTTC	CASSQTTSNEQYF
TRBD2	TRBV5-1	-	TRBJ2-7	TGCGCCAGCAGCCCCCTCGCCAGCGGGGGGGCCACCTACGAGCAGTACTTC	CASSPLASGGATYEQYF
TRBD1	TRBV6-6	-	TRBJ1-5	TGTGCCAGCAGCCCGACAGGGGGGAATCAGCCCCAGCATTTT	CASSPTGGNQPQHF
TRBD2	TRBV12-5	-	TRBJ2-1	TGTGCTAGTGGCCGGGGGGGTAGCGGGACCTACAATGAGCAGTTCTTC	CASGRGGSGTYNEQFF
-	TRBV10-3	-	TRBJ2-1	TGTGCCATCAGCACGGGAGTACGGGTTGATGAGCAGTTCTTC	CAISTGVRVDEQFF
TRBD1	TRBV7-9	-	TRBJ1-4	TGTGCCAGCAGCTTAGGGGGGACAGTCGATGAAAAACTGTTTTTT	CASSLGGTVDEKLFF
-	TRBV10-3	-	TRBJ2-5	TGTGCCATCAAGGGACATCATCAAGAGACCCAGTACTTC	CAIKGHHQETQYF
-	TRBV6-5	-	TRBJ2-1	TGTGCCAGCAGTTACACCATAGCCCTAAAAAATGAGCAGTTCTTC	CASSYTIALKNEQFF
TRBD1	TRBV5-1	-	TRBJ2-7	TGCGCCAGCAGCTTCGGCCCCCGGACAGGGAGCTCCTACGAGCAGTACTTC	CASSFGPRTGSSYEQYF